The T cell receptor beta chain under discussion was sequenced for a study of T-cell memory formation after mild COVID-19. Study-wide points: The appearance of some responding clones in pre-infection memory suggested that cross-reactive memory joined.

This clonotype was seen only once. Its target is unknown. TCRdb used MiXCR to reprocess the 5' RACE reads, holding one entry per CDR3 protein. The sample comprises around 200,000 distinct CDR3 sequences, 15% to 20% of which are singletons, and roughly 4.3% rests with the top ten. CDR1 and CDR2 from the germline V gene are KGHSH and LQKENI. V shed 3 bases, J shed 5 bases, and the junction held 12 bases outside the gene matches. This CDR3 spans 16 amino acids. Sequencing used PBMCs or a T cell subset sorted from them (not recorded which). The rearrangement joins TRBV18 to TRBJ1-1; 7 nucleotides agree with TRBD1. The sequence was obtained from a man younger than 30 who had mild COVID-19 (a few samples of this study predate the infection). Cell type and time point are not known. Written as DNA, the CDR3 is TGTGCCAGCTCACCCGGGACCTTGACAGGGCGAACTGAAGCTTTCTTT. Translating gives CASSPGTLTGRTEAFF.